The 14 T cell receptor beta chains below were found in one sample sequenced in a study of blood T cells in healthy people across ages. With a J-beta primer mix and a sample-barcoded 5' primer, a second PCR ran about 7 to 11 cycles. TCRdb ran MiXCR on the 5' RACE reads and lists one entry per CDR3 protein. Altogether some 880,000 distinct CDR3 sequences are present, under 40% being singletons, with the ten largest covering 10% to 15%. Sequencing used blood. These receptor sequences come from a young man in good health.

This clonotype came up a few times. The V and J genes are TRBV27 and TRBJ2-5, with D perhaps TRBD2 (6 bases). Germline V gene sequence: CDR1 MNHEY, CDR2 SMNVEV (reference sequence). V was trimmed by 10 bases and J by 5 bases, leaving 17 bases between them. The CDR3 is made up of 13 amino acids. For the CDR3, the DNA is TGTGCCACCAGGGCTGGGGGGTGGGAGACCCAGTACTTC. Its translation is CATRAGGWETQYF.

This clonotype has a handful of counts. As DNA, the CDR3 is TGTGCCAGCAGCCCTCCCTCTAGCGATCAGGAGACCCAGTACTTC. It codes for CASSPPSSDQETQYF. J is TRBJ2-5 and V is TRBV3-1; possibly TRBD2 for D (6 bases). The CDR3 totals 15 residues. Germline CDR1 LGHDT, CDR2 YNNKEL (reference sequence). Trimming removed 4 bases at V and 5 bases at J, with 17 bases between.

This clonotype was seen many times. The chain has TRBV14 and TRBJ2-3; 10 bases are a match to TRBD1. The germline V gene has CDR1 SGHDN and CDR2 FVKESK. The V gene end was trimmed by 8 bases and the J gene end by 3 bases; junction bases not matched to a gene: 2. CDR3 length equals 13 residues. CDR3 loop: CASGGQGTDTQYF. In DNA form, the CDR3 reads TGTGCCAGCGGGGGACAGGGGACAGATACGCAGTATTTT.

This clonotype has more than one count but fewer than ten. This chain links TRBV7-9 with TRBJ2-1; 8 nucleotides agree with TRBD1. Germline CDR1 and CDR2: SEHNR and FQNEAQ (reference sequence). J lost 12 bases, V lost 4 bases, and 20 bases had no gene match. This CDR3 has 17 residues. The CDR3, as DNA: TGTGCCAGCAGCTCAGGGGGCTCCGGGACAAGGAATAAATGGCAGTTCTTC. This translates into CASSSGGSGTRNKWQFF.

The V gene is TRBV25-1, the J gene TRBJ1-1, with D unresolved. CDR3 length: 13 residues. Germline CDR1 MGHDK, CDR2 SYGVNS. V lost 3 bases to trimming and J lost 7 bases, with 12 bases between them. The CDR3 nucleotides read TGTGCCAGCAGTGAGGGTAGACGGGGTGAAGCTTTCTTT. Its translation is CASSEGRRGEAFF.

V is TRBV5-1 and J is TRBJ2-1; maybe TRBD2 (5 bases). Trimming pared 0 bases from V and 10 bases from J, leaving 23 bases between. Per germline, CDR1 SGHRS and CDR2 YFSETQ. The length of the CDR3 is 17 residues. CDR3 DNA sequence: TGCGCCAGCAGCTTGGGTTTCTACAAGTCTCAGCGGAAGGAGCAGTTCTTC. This codes for CASSLGFYKSQRKEQFF.

Details on this clonotype: One base away lies a much larger clone, so this may be a sequencing read error. The rearrangement links TRBV7-2 to TRBJ1-4; unclear D gene. The V gene lost 1 base and the J gene lost 5 bases, with 14 bases spanning the gap. This CDR3 comprises 16 residues. Germline CDR1 and CDR2: SGHTA and FQGNSA. The CDR3 DNA sequence: TGTACCAGCAGCTTAGAAATAGGCAGCCCAAATGAAAAACTGTTTTTT. It codes for CTSSLEIGSPNEKLFF.

The rearrangement uses TRBV9 and TRBJ2-1, with a weak D call TRBD1 (6 bases). CDR1 is SGDLS and CDR2 is YYNGEE in the germline V gene. The CDR3 has 15 residues. Deletions cut 4 bases from V and 2 bases from J, with 13 bases between. CDR3 residues: CASSRTGLPYNEQFF. Written as DNA, the CDR3 is TGTGCCAGCAGCCGTACAGGGTTACCCTACAATGAGCAGTTCTTC.

This clonotype was seen a handful of times. V usage is TRBV20-1 and J usage is TRBJ2-1; 13 bases align to TRBD2. Germline loops: CDR1 DFQATT, CDR2 SNEGSKA (reference sequence). Trimming removed 6 bases from V and 4 bases from J; junction bases left unmatched: 6. The CDR3 loop spans 15 amino acids. The CDR3 region is CSAPTSGGSYNEQFF. The CDR3 bases are TGCAGTGCCCCGACTAGCGGGGGGTCATACAATGAGCAGTTCTTC.

The chain uses TRBV15 and TRBJ2-4; TRBD2 might be the D (6 bases). The CDR3 loop spans 19 amino acids. Trimming pared 0 bases from V and 4 bases from J, leaving 22 bases between. Germline CDR1 is LNHNV and CDR2 is YYDKDF (reference sequence). The CDR3 here is CATSRDPGGTPEHKNIQYF. The CDR3 DNA reads as TGTGCCACCAGCAGAGATCCCGGCGGGACCCCCGAGCATAAAAACATTCAGTACTTC.

This clonotype was observed a few times. The rearrangement uses TRBV28 and TRBJ1-1, with D possibly being TRBD1 (5 bases). This CDR3 is 15 amino acids long. Trimming left V 6 bases short and J 0 bases short, with 14 bases between. Germline V gives CDR1 MDHEN, CDR2 SYDVKM. DNA of the CDR3: TGTGCCAGCAGCTCCCCGGGACTGATGAACACTGAAGCTTTCTTT. It encodes CASSSPGLMNTEAFF.

This clonotype was observed a few times. V usage is TRBV7-2 and J usage is TRBJ1-1; TRBD1 matches at 10 bases. The CDR3 consists of 15 residues. V was pared by 2 bases and J by 4 bases, with 4 bases of the junction left unmatched. Germline V gene sequence: CDR1 SGHTA, CDR2 FQGNSA. Here the CDR3 DNA reads TGTGCCAGCAGCTTAAAGGGACAGGGGTTCACTGAAGCTTTCTTT. Translated, it gives CASSLKGQGFTEAFF.

In its sample, this clonotype was seen a few times. The V and J genes are TRBV5-6 and TRBJ2-4; D not certain. CDR1 and CDR2 (germline): SGHDT, YYEEEE. The CDR3 has 12 amino acids. With 4 bases removed from V and 13 bases from J, the gap between germline ends came to 15 bases. The CDR3 DNA reads TGTGCCAGCAGCGCCGCCTACAATGAGCAGTACTTC. It yields the protein CASSAAYNEQYF.

This clonotype has just a few counts. The CDR3 bases are TGCGCCAGCAGCCAACGCGGCCCGTGGGGGGCCACCGGGGAGCTGTTTTTT. Its protein is CASSQRGPWGATGELFF. The chain links TRBV4-3 to TRBJ2-2, with D perhaps being TRBD1 or TRBD2 (6 bases each). The CDR3 runs 17 residues. Trimming shortened V by 2 bases and J by 4 bases, and 17 bases separated the two germline ends. The germline V gene has CDR1 LGHNA and CDR2 YSLEER.